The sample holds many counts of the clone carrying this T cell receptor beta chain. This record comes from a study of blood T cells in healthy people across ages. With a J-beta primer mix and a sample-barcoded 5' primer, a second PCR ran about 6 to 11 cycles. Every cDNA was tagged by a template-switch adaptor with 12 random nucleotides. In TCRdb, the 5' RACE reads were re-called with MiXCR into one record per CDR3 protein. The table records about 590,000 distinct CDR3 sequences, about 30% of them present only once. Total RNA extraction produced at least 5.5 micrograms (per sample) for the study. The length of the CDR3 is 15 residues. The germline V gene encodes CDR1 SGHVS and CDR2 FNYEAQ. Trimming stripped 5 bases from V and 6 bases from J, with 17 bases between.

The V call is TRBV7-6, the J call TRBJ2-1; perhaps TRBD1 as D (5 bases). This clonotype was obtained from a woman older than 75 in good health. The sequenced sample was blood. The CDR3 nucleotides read TGTGCCAGCAGCGCAGACAGCCCCAGGCGCAATGAGCAGTTCTTC. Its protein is CASSADSPRRNEQFF.